What follows is one TCR beta chain and its context. Assay used: immunoSEQ multiplex PCR; TCRdb lists only in-frame clones, some missing. The sample shows approximately 1,500,000 clones, about 98% of them seen only once. The source of the sample is a study of shared clonotypes between healthy human individuals. Germline values: CDR1 ENHRY, CDR2 SYGVKD. The CDR3 is 14 residues long. Trimming took 11 bases from V and 4 from J; bases not matched to a gene: 11. This sequence originates from a man aged 25-45 years in good health. The sample consisted of naive CD4+ T cells sorted from blood. Subset: CD45RA+ positively selected. The V and J genes are TRBV10-3 and TRBJ2-7; TRBD1 agrees at 10 bases. DNA for the CDR3: TGTGCCGGAGGACCGGGACAGGGGTTGTACGAGCAGTACTTC. Translation gives CAGGPGQGLYEQYF.